These T cell receptor beta chains were read from a single sample in a study of technical replicates of blood from a few donors. Assay: immunoSEQ multiplex PCR; the TCRdb copy retains only in-frame clones and omits some. Among under 65,000 clones listed, approximately 94% were seen once. Sequencing used T cells isolated from PBMCs. These TCRs come from a human donor in good health. Both conserved end residues are part of each CDR3. D genes are given only for firm matches. Size values are once, few and many counts, or a class for expanded clones, and some rows have none.

>NA|TRBJ2-2|TRBV28|TRBD1|16
CASSLYRGLNTGELFF
TGTGCCAGCAGCTTATACAGGGGGCTGAACACCGGGGAGCTGTTTTTT
>NA|TRBJ1-2|TRBV19|NA|15
CASSIDGGSPDGYTF
TGTGCCAGTAGTATAGATGGGGGCAGCCCGGATGGCTACACCTTC
>NA|TRBJ1-2|TRBV5-8|TRBD1|16
CASSPRDSLSLYGYTF
TGTGCCAGCAGCCCCAGGGACAGCTTATCCCTCTATGGCTACACCTTC
>NA|TRBJ2-1|TRBV9|TRBD2|18
CASSVRGGPTGLAEEQFF
TGTGCCAGCAGCGTAAGGGGAGGACCGACGGGACTAGCGGAAGAGCAGTTCTTC
>NA|TRBJ2-7|TRBV9|TRBD2|16
CASSVASSSGSYEQYF
TGTGCCAGCAGCGTAGCTAGCTCTAGCGGGAGTTACGAGCAGTACTTC
>NA|TRBJ1-2|TRBV4-2|NA|18
CASSQVETLDRSLYGYTF
TGTGCCAGCAGCCAAGTTGAGACGCTTGACAGGTCCCTCTATGGCTACACCTTC
>once|TRBJ2-7|TRBV11-2|TRBD2|15
CASSISGIGTYEQYF
TGTGCCAGCAGCATAAGCGGGATAGGGACCTACGAGCAGTACTTC
>NA|TRBJ2-3|TRBV6-5|TRBD1|15
CASSFSDRFTDTQYF
TGTGCCAGCAGTTTTTCGGACAGGTTCACAGATACGCAGTATTTT
>NA|TRBJ2-1|TRBV9|NA|13
CASSARNYNEQFF
TGTGCCAGCAGCGCCAGGAATTACAATGAGCAGTTCTTC
>NA|TRBJ2-3|TRBV6-6|TRBD1|16
CASSRQGARVGITQYF
TGTGCCAGCAGTCGACAGGGGGCGCGGGTAGGAATTACGCAGTATTTT
>NA|TRBJ2-7|TRBV15|NA|15
CATSSSSPLTYEQYF
TGTGCCACCAGCAGTTCGAGTCCCTTAACCTACGAGCAGTACTTC
>NA|TRBJ1-2|TRBV6-5|NA|14
CASSYFGRGDGYTF
TGTGCCAGCAGTTACTTCGGCAGGGGTGATGGCTACACCTTC
>NA|TRBJ2-3|TRBV5-1|TRBD1|17
CASRNSTGGIGTDTQYF
TGCGCCAGCAGGAACTCGACAGGGGGCATAGGGACAGATACGCAGTATTTT
>NA|TRBJ1-2|TRBV11-2|NA|15
CASSLGYRGGYGYTF
TGTGCCAGCAGCTTAGGGTACAGAGGAGGGTATGGCTACACCTTC
>NA|TRBJ2-1|TRBV4-3|NA|13
CASSRRSGNEQFF
TGCGCCAGCAGCCGCCGGTCTGGTAATGAGCAGTTCTTC
>NA|TRBJ1-1|TRBV30|NA|12
CAWRSPQPEAFF
TGTGCCTGGAGGTCCCCACAGCCTGAAGCTTTCTTT
>NA|TRBJ1-2|TRBV28|TRBD1|16
CASSFRDRGLNYGYTF
TGTGCCAGCAGTTTCCGGGACAGGGGGCTTAACTATGGCTACACCTTC
>NA|TRBJ2-1|TRBV7-9|TRBD2|16
CASSLGSGRAYNEQFF
TGTGCCAGCAGCTTAGGTAGCGGGAGGGCCTACAATGAGCAGTTCTTC
>NA|TRBJ2-7|TRBV7-9|TRBD1|13
CASSPTGFNEQYF
TGTGCCAGCAGCCCGACAGGGTTCAACGAGCAGTACTTC
>NA|TRBJ2-1|TRBV5-8|TRBD1|12
CASSFDRGEQFF
TGTGCCAGCAGCTTCGACAGGGGTGAGCAGTTCTTC
>NA|TRBJ2-1|TRBV6-6|NA|14
CASSYSGLDNEQFF
TGTGCCAGCAGTTACTCTGGGCTTGACAATGAGCAGTTCTTC
>NA|TRBJ1-5|TRBV6-6|TRBD1|13
CASMGQGNQPQHF
TGTGCCAGCATGGGACAGGGCAATCAGCCCCAGCATTTT
>NA|TRBJ2-7|TRBV27|NA|13
CASSLKGEGEQYF
TGTGCCAGCAGTTTGAAGGGGGAGGGAGAGCAGTACTTC
>NA|TRBJ2-7|TRBV11-1|TRBD2|19
CASTVLPGLAGGPHYEQYF
TGTGCCAGCACCGTTTTACCGGGACTAGCGGGAGGGCCCCACTACGAGCAGTACTTC
>NA|TRBJ1-3|TRBV28|NA|14
CASSFPDWRNTIYF
TGTGCCAGCAGTTTCCCGGACTGGAGAAACACCATATATTTT
>NA|TRBJ2-7|TRBV10-3|TRBD2|16
CAISESRTSGMDEQYF
TGTGCCATCAGTGAGTCGCGGACTAGCGGGATGGACGAGCAGTACTTC
>NA|TRBJ1-2|TRBV6-5|TRBD1|16
CASSYSTGEANYGYTF
TGTGCCAGCAGTTACTCGACAGGGGAAGCTAACTATGGCTACACCTTC
>NA|TRBJ2-1|TRBV9|TRBD1|14
CASSKGQGENEQFF
TGTGCCAGCAGCAAGGGACAGGGGGAGAATGAGCAGTTCTTC
>NA|TRBJ2-7|TRBV19|TRBD1|14
CASTKDRATYEQYF
TGTGCCAGTACTAAAGACAGGGCGACCTACGAGCAGTACTTC
>NA|TRBJ2-1|TRBV29-1|TRBD1|12
CSVATGGNEQFF
TGCAGCGTTGCGACAGGGGGCAATGAGCAGTTCTTC
>NA|TRBJ1-2|TRBV7-9|NA|13
CASSLSGNDGYTF
TGTGCCAGCAGCTTGTCCGGTAACGATGGCTACACCTTC
>NA|TRBJ1-2|TRBV7-3|NA|15
CASSPVRENPYGYTF
TGTGCCAGCAGCCCCGTCCGCGAGAACCCCTATGGCTACACCTTC
>NA|TRBJ1-1|TRBV19|TRBD1|14
CASSTDRGHTEAFF
TGTGCCAGTAGTACCGACAGGGGCCACACTGAAGCTTTCTTT
>NA|TRBJ1-5|TRBV30|NA|13
CAWRGGSNQPQHF
TGTGCCTGGCGGGGGGGAAGCAATCAGCCCCAGCATTTT
>NA|TRBJ2-5|TRBV29-1|TRBD1|13
CSAVRTGQETQYF
TGCAGCGCCGTACGGACAGGCCAAGAGACCCAGTACTTC
>once|TRBJ2-1|TRBV10-3|TRBD2|17
CAGRRPLVAGLKNEQFF
TGTGCTGGCAGGCGACCGTTGGTAGCGGGATTAAAAAATGAGCAGTTCTTC
>once|TRBJ2-7|TRBV7-8|NA|14
CASSLATEIEEQYF
TGTGCCAGCAGCTTAGCCACCGAGATCGAGGAGCAGTACTTC
>NA|TRBJ2-5|TRBV2|NA|15
CASSGSGNHQETQYF
TGTGCCAGCAGTGGTTCAGGGAATCACCAAGAGACCCAGTACTTC
>once|TRBJ1-3|TRBV9|TRBD1|17
CASSAQPGQAAGNTIYF
TGTGCCAGCAGCGCCCAGCCGGGACAGGCGGCAGGAAACACCATATATTTT
>NA|TRBJ2-2|TRBV28|NA|14
CASRPMGETGELFF
TGTGCCAGCAGGCCCATGGGAGAAACCGGGGAGCTGTTTTTT
>NA|TRBJ1-1|TRBV6-5|TRBD1|13
CASSLTGATEAFF
TGTGCCAGCAGTTTAACAGGGGCGACTGAAGCTTTCTTT
>NA|TRBJ1-2|TRBV28|NA|14
CASSFGPGTHGYTF
TGTGCCAGCAGTTTTGGACCCGGGACTCATGGCTACACCTTC
>NA|TRBJ1-5|TRBV27|NA|14
CASSLFWGEQPQHF
TGTGCCAGCAGTTTATTCTGGGGGGAGCAGCCCCAGCATTTT
>NA|TRBJ2-2|TRBV9|NA|16
CASSVWGELNTGELFF
TGTGCCAGCAGCGTTTGGGGGGAATTGAACACCGGGGAGCTGTTTTTT
>NA|TRBJ2-3|TRBV18|TRBD2|15
CASFRGLALTDTQYF
TGTGCCAGCTTCCGAGGACTAGCCCTCACAGATACGCAGTATTTT
>NA|TRBJ2-7|TRBV5-1|NA|13
CASSLTPAYEQYF
TGCGCCAGCAGCTTGACGCCAGCCTACGAGCAGTACTTC
>once|TRBJ2-2|TRBV10-3|NA|14
CAISGRDLSGELFF
TGTGCCATCAGTGGACGGGACTTATCCGGGGAGCTGTTTTTT
>NA|TRBJ1-5|TRBV7-9|NA|15
CASSLGGSSNQPQHF
TGTGCCAGCAGCTTAGGAGGCAGTAGCAATCAGCCCCAGCATTTT
>NA|TRBJ2-1|TRBV7-2|NA|14
CASSLQGSYNEQFF
TGTGCCAGCAGCTTACAGGGTTCGTACAATGAGCAGTTCTTC
>NA|TRBJ1-2|TRBV6-5|TRBD1|14
CASSPSGGYYGYTF
TGTGCCAGCAGTCCATCAGGGGGGTACTATGGCTACACCTTC
>few|TRBJ2-7|TRBV5-6|NA|13
CASSLAGVHEQYF
TGTGCCAGCAGCTTGGCGGGAGTACACGAGCAGTACTTC
>NA|TRBJ2-5|TRBV2|TRBD2|15
CASCETSGYQETQYF
TGTGCCAGCTGCGAGACTAGCGGGTACCAAGAGACCCAGTACTTC
>NA|TRBJ2-2|TRBV7-3|TRBD1|15
CASSLTGGLRGELFF
TGTGCCAGCAGCCTTACAGGGGGCCTAAGAGGGGAGCTGTTTTTT
>NA|TRBJ1-2|TRBV10-3|NA|10
CATGVGGYTF
TGTGCCACAGGGGTCGGTGGCTACACCTTC
>NA|TRBJ2-1|TRBV2|TRBD2|14
CASSEQRDYDEQFF
TGTGCCAGCAGTGAACAGCGGGATTATGATGAGCAGTTCTTC
>NA|TRBJ2-5|TRBV11-3|NA|14
CASSFRGLQETQYF
TGTGCCAGCAGCTTCCGGGGGTTGCAAGAGACCCAGTACTTC
>NA|TRBJ2-1|TRBV6-1|TRBD2|14
CASSELAVYNEQFF
TGTGCCAGCAGTGAACTAGCGGTCTACAATGAGCAGTTCTTC